This paragraph covers one T cell receptor (beta chain) sequence. Some clones are missing from TCRdb's copy, which holds only in-frame ones; the method was immunoSEQ multiplex PCR. The sample lists approximately 65,000 clones, about 88% occurring once. The sample comes from a study of blood T cell repertoires in COVID-19. From germline, CDR1 is LNHDA and CDR2 SQIVND (reference sequence). There are 14 residues in the CDR3. Trimming cost V 7 bases and J 0 bases, with 12 bases left between them. The chain uses TRBV19 and TRBJ1-1, with D perhaps matching TRBD1 (6 bases). The sample taken for sequencing was peripheral blood. This TCR was recovered from a woman in her forties or fifties with active COVID-19. The CDR3 here is CASTLGGVNTEAFF. CDR3 sequence (DNA): TGTGCCAGTACCCTAGGGGGAGTGAACACTGAAGCTTTCTTT.